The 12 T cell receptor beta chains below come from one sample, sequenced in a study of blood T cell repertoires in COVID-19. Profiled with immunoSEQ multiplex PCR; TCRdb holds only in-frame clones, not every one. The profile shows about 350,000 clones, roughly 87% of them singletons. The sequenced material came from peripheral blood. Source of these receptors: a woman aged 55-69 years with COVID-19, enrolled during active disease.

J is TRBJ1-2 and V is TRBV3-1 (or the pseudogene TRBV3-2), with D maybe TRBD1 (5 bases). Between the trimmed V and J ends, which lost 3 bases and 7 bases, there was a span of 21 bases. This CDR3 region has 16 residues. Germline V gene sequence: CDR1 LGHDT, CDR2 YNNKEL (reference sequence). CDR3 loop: CASSQWTSPVSGGYTF. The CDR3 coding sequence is TGTGCCAGCAGCCAGTGGACAAGCCCTGTCTCGGGTGGCTACACCTTC.

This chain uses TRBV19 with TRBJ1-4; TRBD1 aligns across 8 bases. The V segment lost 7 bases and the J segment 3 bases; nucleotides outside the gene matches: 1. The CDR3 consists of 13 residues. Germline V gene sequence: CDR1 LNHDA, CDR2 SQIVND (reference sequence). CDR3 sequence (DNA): TGTGCCAGTAAGGACAGGGCTAATGAAAAACTGTTTTTT. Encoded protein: CASKDRANEKLFF.

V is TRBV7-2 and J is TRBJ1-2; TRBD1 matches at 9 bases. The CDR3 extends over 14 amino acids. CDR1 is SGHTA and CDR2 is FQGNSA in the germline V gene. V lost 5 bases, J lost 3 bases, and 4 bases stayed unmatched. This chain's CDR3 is CASSPDRGDYGYTF. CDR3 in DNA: TGTGCCAGCAGCCCGGACAGGGGAGACTATGGCTACACCTTC.

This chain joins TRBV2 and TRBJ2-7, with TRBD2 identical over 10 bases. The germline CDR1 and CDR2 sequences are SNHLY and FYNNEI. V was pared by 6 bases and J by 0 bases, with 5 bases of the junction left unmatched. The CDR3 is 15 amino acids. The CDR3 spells CASRPSGGISYEQYF. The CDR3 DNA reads TGTGCCAGCAGGCCTAGCGGGGGAATCTCCTACGAGCAGTACTTC.

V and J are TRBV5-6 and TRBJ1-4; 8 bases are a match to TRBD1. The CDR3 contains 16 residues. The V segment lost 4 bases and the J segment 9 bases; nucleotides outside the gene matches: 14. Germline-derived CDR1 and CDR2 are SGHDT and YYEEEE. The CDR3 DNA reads TGTGCCAGCAGCAGAGGCGTGACAGGGGATCGAAAAAAACTGTTTTTT. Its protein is CASSRGVTGDRKKLFF. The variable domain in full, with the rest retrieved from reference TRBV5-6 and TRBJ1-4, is DAGVTQSPTHLIKTRGQQVTLRCSPKSGHDTVSWYQQALGQGPQFIFQYYEEEERQRGNFPDRFSGHQFPNYSSELNVNALLLGDSALYLCASSRGVTGDRKKLFFGSGTQLSVL.

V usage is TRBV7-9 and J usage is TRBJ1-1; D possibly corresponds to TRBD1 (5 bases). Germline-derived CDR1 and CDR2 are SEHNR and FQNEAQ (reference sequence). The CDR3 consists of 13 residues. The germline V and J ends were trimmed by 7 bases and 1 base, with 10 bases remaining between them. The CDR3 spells CASTPGQNTEAFF. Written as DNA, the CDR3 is TGTGCCAGCACCCCCGGACAGAACACTGAAGCTTTCTTT.

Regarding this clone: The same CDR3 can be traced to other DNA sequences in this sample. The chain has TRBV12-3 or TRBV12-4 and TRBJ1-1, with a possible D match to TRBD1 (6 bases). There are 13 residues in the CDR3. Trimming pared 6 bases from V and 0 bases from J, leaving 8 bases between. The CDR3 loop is CASRRTVNTEAFF. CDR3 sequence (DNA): TGTGCCAGCAGACGGACAGTGAACACTGAAGCTTTCTTT.

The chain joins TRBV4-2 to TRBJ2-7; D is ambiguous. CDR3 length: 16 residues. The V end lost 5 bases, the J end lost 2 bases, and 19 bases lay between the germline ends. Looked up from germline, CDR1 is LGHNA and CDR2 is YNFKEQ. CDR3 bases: TGTGCCAGCAGCGCAGAACCCGCAGTGCCAGCCTACGAGCAGTACTTC. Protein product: CASSAEPAVPAYEQYF.

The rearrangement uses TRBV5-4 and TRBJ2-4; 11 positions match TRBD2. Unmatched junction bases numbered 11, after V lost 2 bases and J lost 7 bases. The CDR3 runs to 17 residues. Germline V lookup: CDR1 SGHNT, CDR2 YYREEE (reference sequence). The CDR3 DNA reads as TGTGCCAGCAGCTTTTTTAGCGGGGGGGCGCTTCGGAACATTCAGTACTTC. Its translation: CASSFFSGGALRNIQYF.

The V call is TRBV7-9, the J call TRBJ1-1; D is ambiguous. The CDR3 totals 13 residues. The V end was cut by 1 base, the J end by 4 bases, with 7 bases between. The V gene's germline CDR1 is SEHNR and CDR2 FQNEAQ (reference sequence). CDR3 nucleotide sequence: TGTGCCAGCAGCTTAGTGGCTGGCACTGAAGCTTTCTTT. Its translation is CASSLVAGTEAFF.

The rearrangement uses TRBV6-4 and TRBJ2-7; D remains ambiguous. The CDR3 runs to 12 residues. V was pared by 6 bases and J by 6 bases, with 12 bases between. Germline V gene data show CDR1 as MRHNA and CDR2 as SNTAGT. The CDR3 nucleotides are TGTGCCAGCAGACCGGCATCAGGCGAGCAGTACTTC. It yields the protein CASRPASGEQYF.

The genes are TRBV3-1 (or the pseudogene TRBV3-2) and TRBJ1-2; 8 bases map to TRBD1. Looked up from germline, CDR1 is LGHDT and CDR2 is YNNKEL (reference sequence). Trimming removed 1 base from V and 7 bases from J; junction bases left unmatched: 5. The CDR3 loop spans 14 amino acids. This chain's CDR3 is CASSQGQGNGGYTF. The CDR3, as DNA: TGTGCCAGCAGCCAAGGACAGGGGAACGGTGGCTACACCTTC.